These T cell receptor beta chains were read from a single sample in a study of T cell responses to AZD1222 COVID-19 vaccine. Method: immunoSEQ multiplex PCR; TCRdb's copy keeps in-frame clones and lacks some. In the table there are around 94,000 clones, about 88% of which are singletons. The input for sequencing was peripheral blood, taken on day 0 of AZD1222 vaccination. These receptors all come from an adult in good health. Each CDR3 is given with its conserved first and last residue. A D gene is named only where the DNA matches it firmly. The size field is filled for only some rows; it gives once, few, many or a size class.

NA	TRBV30	TRBD1	TRBJ1-4	CAWSEQGFGEKLFF	TGTGCCTGGAGTGAACAGGGGTTTGGGGAAAAACTGTTTTTT
few	TRBV15	NA	TRBJ1-2	CATSRGDTGKTNYGYTF	TGTGCCACCAGCAGAGGTGATACAGGGAAAACTAACTATGGCTACACCTTC
NA	TRBV6-5	NA	TRBJ2-6	CASSRRGGGANVLTF	TGTGCCAGCAGCCGCAGGGGAGGTGGGGCCAACGTCCTGACTTTC
NA	TRBV3-1/TRBV3-2	NA	TRBJ2-5	CASSQDRASRVAQYF	TGTGCCAGCAGCCAAGATCGGGCGAGCCGAGTGGCCCAGTACTTC
NA	TRBV7-9	NA	TRBJ1-6	CASSLGTVSYNSPLHF	TGTGCCAGCAGCTTAGGTACAGTCTCCTATAATTCACCCCTCCACTTT
once	TRBV28	NA	TRBJ1-6	CASKLMNSPLHF	TGTGCCAGCAAACTGATGAATTCACCCCTCCACTTT
NA	TRBV19	NA	TRBJ2-7	CASSTRESYEQYF	TGTGCCAGTAGTACTCGGGAGTCCTACGAGCAGTACTTC
NA	TRBV28	TRBD1	TRBJ1-2	CASSLGDRGRYGYTF	TGTGCCAGCAGTTTAGGGGACAGGGGACGGTATGGCTACACCTTC
NA	TRBV30	NA	TRBJ2-2	CAWNGFFDTGELFF	TGTGCCTGGAACGGATTCTTCGACACCGGGGAGCTGTTTTTT
NA	TRBV30	NA	TRBJ2-3	CAWSVVGSTDTQYF	TGTGCCTGGAGTGTAGTGGGGAGCACAGATACGCAGTATTTT
NA	TRBV19	TRBD1	TRBJ1-6	CASRAGTGTSPLHF	TGTGCCAGTAGGGCCGGGACAGGCACCTCACCCCTCCACTTT
NA	TRBV15	NA	TRBJ1-2	CATSRDLGQSYGYTF	TGTGCCACCAGCAGAGATCTGGGGCAGAGCTATGGCTACACCTTC
NA	TRBV19	NA	TRBJ2-7	CASSTRRGAGAYEQYF	TGTGCCAGTAGTACCCGACGTGGGGCAGGGGCCTACGAGCAGTACTTC
NA	TRBV30	NA	TRBJ1-5	CAWGNPLYFREEGPSNQPQHF	TGTGCCTGGGGTAATCCATTGTACTTCAGGGAGGAGGGCCCGAGCAATCAGCCCCAGCATTTT
NA	TRBV2	NA	TRBJ1-2	CASRSEYGYTF	TGTGCCAGCAGGTCGGAGTATGGCTACACCTTC
once	TRBV7-2	TRBD2	TRBJ2-5	CASSPQAGVWRGQETQYF	TGTGCCAGCAGTCCCCAAGCGGGGGTATGGCGGGGCCAAGAGACCCAGTACTTC
NA	TRBV6-5	TRBD1	TRBJ1-1	CASSYDRASTEAFF	TGTGCCAGCAGTTACGACAGGGCGAGCACTGAAGCTTTCTTT
NA	TRBV30	NA	TRBJ1-2	CAWGSIYGYTF	TGTGCCTGGGGCTCAATATATGGCTACACCTTC
NA	TRBV14	NA	TRBJ1-1	CASTPQIPGAEAFF	TGTGCCAGCACCCCGCAGATACCTGGGGCTGAAGCTTTCTTT
NA	TRBV30	NA	TRBJ1-1	CAWSGTHRAGNTEAFF	TGTGCCTGGAGTGGTACTCATAGGGCAGGGAACACTGAAGCTTTCTTT
NA	TRBV7-7	NA	TRBJ2-5	CASSFGRIQETQYF	TGTGCTAGCAGCTTTGGAAGGATTCAAGAGACCCAGTACTTC
few	TRBV28	TRBD1	TRBJ2-1	CASSGMTGPPNNEQFF	TGTGCCAGCAGTGGAATGACAGGGCCGCCCAACAATGAGCAGTTCTTC